The 26 T cell receptor beta chains presented below share a single source sample, sequenced in a study of human versus mouse CDR3 diversity and MHC coevolution. The table came from immunoSEQ multiplex PCR; TCRdb's copy has only in-frame clones and leaves some out. The repertoire holds more than 55,000 clones, roughly 94% seen once, with about 19% in the top ten. The material sequenced was naive CD4+ T cells from blood. Noted subset: CD45RO-negative CD62L-positive naive CD4 T cells. The receptors shown here come from a person in their 60s in good health.

The chain uses TRBV2 and TRBJ2-1, with TRBD2 identical over 14 bases. CDR3 length: 16 residues. CDR1 and CDR2 (germline): SNHLY, FYNNEI. V lost 4 bases to trimming and J lost 7 bases; unmatched junction nucleotides: 6. The CDR3 region is CASSGTSGRLQNEQFF. For the CDR3, the DNA is TGTGCCAGCAGTGGGACTAGCGGGAGGTTACAAAATGAGCAGTTCTTC. Together with reference TRBV2 and TRBJ2-1, the CDR3 gives the full variable domain: EPEVTQTPSHQVTQMGQEVILRCVPISNHLYFYWYRQILGQKVEFLVSFYNNEISEKSEIFDDQFSVERPDGSNFTLKIRSTKLEDSAMYFCASSGTSGRLQNEQFFGPGTRLTVL.

The chain carries TRBV9 and TRBJ2-3; D gene unclear. V was pared by 3 bases and J by 3 bases, with 11 bases between. There are 14 residues in the CDR3. Germline assignment: CDR1 SGDLS and CDR2 YYNGEE. The CDR3 loop reads CASSAALKTDTQYF. The CDR3, as DNA: TGTGCCAGCAGCGCCGCACTCAAAACAGATACGCAGTATTTT.

This chain links TRBV5-4 with TRBJ2-1; 10 bases are a match to TRBD1. V was pared by 1 base and J by 7 bases, with 2 bases of the junction left unmatched. Germline values: CDR1 SGHNT, CDR2 YYREEE (reference sequence). The CDR3 is made up of 14 amino acids. CDR3 in DNA: TGTGCCAGCAGCTTGAGACAGGGGGCGAATGAGCAGTTCTTC. Translating it yields CASSLRQGANEQFF. Filled out from reference TRBV5-4 and TRBJ2-1, the complete variable domain reads ETGVTQSPTHLIKTRGQQVTLRCSSQSGHNTVSWYQQALGQGPQFIFQYYREEENGRGNFPPRFSGLQFPNYSSELNVNALELDDSALYLCASSLRQGANEQFFGPGTRLTVL.

The chain carries TRBV7-2 and TRBJ2-7, with D maybe TRBD2 (6 bases). CDR1 and CDR2 from the germline V gene are SGHTA and FQGNSA. There are 14 residues in the CDR3. V was shortened by 1 base and J by 2 bases, with 9 bases between the two germline ends. In DNA form, the CDR3 reads TGTGCCAGCAGCTTAGGGAGGGTTGCCTACGAGCAGTACTTC. As protein: CASSLGRVAYEQYF.

The CDR3 bases are TGTGCCACCAGCAGAGATGGGGGGGCAGGGAGAAATGAAAAACTGTTTTTT. Amino acid sequence: CATSRDGGAGRNEKLFF. The chain carries TRBV15 and TRBJ1-4, with D possibly TRBD1 on 6 matching bases. The CDR3 sequence is 17 residues long. Germline V gene data show CDR1 as LNHNV and CDR2 as YYDKDF (reference sequence). V was trimmed by 0 bases and J by 5 bases, leaving 16 bases between them.

In this sample, this clone turned up once. The same CDR3 is also encoded by other DNA sequences in this sample. The chain carries TRBV5-1 and TRBJ2-7; 7 nucleotides match TRBD1. V lost 0 bases to trimming and J lost 2 bases; unmatched junction nucleotides: 2. The CDR3 runs 14 residues. Germline assignment: CDR1 SGHRS and CDR2 YFSETQ. DNA for the CDR3: TGCGCCAGCAGCTTGGCGACAGGGACCTACGAGCAGTACTTC. This translates into CASSLATGTYEQYF.

V and J are TRBV19 and TRBJ1-1, with D perhaps matching TRBD1 (5 bases). The germline V gene encodes CDR1 LNHDA and CDR2 SQIVND (reference sequence). The germline V and J ends were trimmed by 3 bases and 6 bases, with 11 bases remaining between them. The CDR3 sequence is 13 residues long. CDR3 loop: CASSIKGEAEAFF. In DNA, the CDR3 is TGTGCCAGTAGTATCAAAGGGGAGGCTGAAGCTTTCTTT.

This clone has only one observation. The chain uses TRBV7-2 and TRBJ2-1, with TRBD2 identical over 8 bases. The CDR3 runs to 16 residues. Per germline, CDR1 SGHTA and CDR2 FQGNSA. J lost 7 bases, V lost 0 bases, and 8 bases had no gene match. The CDR3 DNA reads as TGTGCCAGCAGCTTAGCCTCCGGGAGGGCCTCGAATGAGCAGTTCTTC. This codes for CASSLASGRASNEQFF.

The V call is TRBV11-1, the J call TRBJ2-5, with 7 bases fitting TRBD1. The J segment lost 3 bases and the V segment lost 4 bases, leaving 8 bases of the junction unmatched. This CDR3 is 15 amino acids long. CDR1 and CDR2 from the germline V gene are SGHAT and FQDESV (reference sequence). The chain's CDR3 is CASSSGGQAEETQYF. DNA of the CDR3: TGTGCCAGCAGCTCAGGAGGACAGGCAGAAGAGACCCAGTACTTC.

The CDR3 DNA is TGTGCCAGCAGCTTAGAAACAGGCTCCTACGAGCAGTACTTC. Translating gives CASSLETGSYEQYF. The chain uses TRBV11-2 and TRBJ2-5, with TRBD1 as a possible D gene (5 bases). The last part of the DNA fits TRBJ2-7 better; the J call may be wrong. Germline assignment: CDR1 SGHAT and CDR2 FQNNGV. This CDR3 has 14 residues.

This chain links TRBV5-1 with TRBJ2-1, with 7 nucleotides matching TRBD2. The germline gives CDR1 SGHRS, CDR2 YFSETQ. The CDR3 covers 16 residues. The J segment lost 5 bases and the V segment lost 0 bases, leaving 8 bases of the junction unmatched. The CDR3 is CASSLGSGTVNNEQFF. DNA of the CDR3: TGCGCCAGCAGCTTGGGAAGCGGGACCGTGAACAATGAGCAGTTCTTC.

V usage is TRBV27 and J usage is TRBJ2-5, with 8 positions matching TRBD2. The ends lost 5 bases at V and 6 bases at J; junction bases unmatched: 11. Germline values: CDR1 MNHEY, CDR2 SMNVEV (reference sequence). This CDR3 region has 15 residues. The CDR3 is CASSPSGGSGKTQYF. CDR3 nucleotides: TGTGCCAGCAGTCCCTCGGGAGGGTCAGGGAAGACCCAGTACTTC.

The rearrangement joins TRBV27 to TRBJ2-3, with 12 bases aligning to TRBD2. CDR3 size: 13 residues. Germline lookup yields CDR1 MNHEY and CDR2 SMNVEV (reference sequence). The V gene end was trimmed by 4 bases and the J gene end by 8 bases; junction bases not matched to a gene: 1. The CDR3 region has the DNA TGTGCCAGCAGTTCGGGACTAGCGGGTACGCAGTATTTT. Its protein is CASSSGLAGTQYF.

The rearrangement uses TRBV6-5 and TRBJ1-1, with TRBD1 matching over 7 bases. Germline CDR1 reads MNHEY; CDR2 reads SVGAGI. Trimming took 2 bases from V and 0 from J; bases not matched to a gene: 6. The CDR3 is 16 amino acids. CDR3 nucleotides: TGTGCCAGCAGTTACAGGACAGGAAAAATGAACACTGAAGCTTTCTTT. It codes for CASSYRTGKMNTEAFF.

The chain carries TRBV5-1 and TRBJ2-5, with a tentative D call TRBD1 (6 bases). Trimming removed 4 bases from V and 7 bases from J, with 14 bases in between. The CDR3 consists of 13 residues. Germline V gives CDR1 SGHRS, CDR2 YFSETQ. The chain's CDR3 is CASSPGQLGTQYF. The CDR3 DNA follows: TGCGCCAGCAGCCCTGGACAGTTAGGGACCCAGTACTTC.

This sequence joins TRBV21-1 and TRBJ1-1. TRBV21-1 is an annotated pseudogene. This CDR3 is built from 16 residues. The chain's CDR3 is CASSKRGGKLRTEAFF. The CDR3 DNA sequence: TGTGCCAGCAGCAAAAGGGGGGGTAAATTGCGCACTGAAGCTTTCTTT.

The rearrangement joins TRBV5-1 to TRBJ1-5, with D unresolved. The ends were cut back, 0 bases at V and 2 bases at J, with 6 bases in the middle. The CDR3 has 14 residues. The germline V gene encodes CDR1 SGHRS and CDR2 YFSETQ. CDR3 amino acids: CASSLEGGNQPQHF. For the CDR3, the DNA is TGCGCCAGCAGCTTGGAGGGAGGCAATCAGCCCCAGCATTTT.

This rearrangement joins TRBV7-9 to TRBJ1-2; 9 positions match TRBD1. J gave up 5 bases and V 5 bases, and 12 bases lay outside the gene matches. Germline loops: CDR1 SEHNR, CDR2 FQNEAQ (reference sequence). This CDR3 has 16 residues. The chain's CDR3 is CASSPRQGVVSYGYTF. The DNA of the CDR3 is TGTGCCAGCAGCCCTCGACAGGGGGTGGTGAGTTATGGCTACACCTTC.

This chain uses TRBV30 with TRBJ2-3; 9 nucleotides match TRBD1. In germline, CDR1 is GTSNPN, CDR2 SVGIG (reference sequence). V gave up 5 bases and J gave up 4 bases; unmatched junction bases: 1. This CDR3 region has 12 residues. As DNA, the CDR3 is TGTGCCTGGGGACAGGGGTCAGATACGCAGTATTTT. As protein: CAWGQGSDTQYF.

The chain employs TRBV7-2 and TRBJ2-2; D ambiguous. Germline-derived CDR1 and CDR2 are SGHTA and FQGNSA. This CDR3 contains 16 residues. V lost 5 bases, J lost 4 bases, and 17 bases lay in between. CDR3 bases: TGTGCCAGCAGCCCGTCTGGAGTACCAGTCACCGGGGAGCTGTTTTTT. Protein product: CASSPSGVPVTGELFF. Complete variable domain (other parts from reference TRBV7-2 and TRBJ2-2): GAGVSQSPSNKVTEKGKDVELRCDPISGHTALYWYRQSLGQGLEFLIYFQGNSAPDKSGLPSDRFSAERTGGSVSTLTIQRTQQEDSAVYLCASSPSGVPVTGELFFGEGSRLTVL.

The chain combines TRBV7-2 with TRBJ2-1, with D possibly matching TRBD2 (5 bases). V dropped 3 bases and J dropped 4 bases, with 7 bases sitting between them. Germline V gene lookup returns CDR1 SGHTA and CDR2 FQGNSA. The CDR3 contains 13 residues. CDR3 sequence reads: CASSFTGYNEQFF. The CDR3 DNA follows: TGTGCCAGCAGCTTTACGGGATACAATGAGCAGTTCTTC.

V usage is TRBV29-1 and J usage is TRBJ1-1; 10 bases match TRBD1. This CDR3 has 13 amino acids. After removal of 5 bases from V and 6 bases from J, the junction contained 6 bases not matched to a gene. The V gene's germline CDR1 is SQVTM and CDR2 ANQGSEA. The CDR3: CSVTSGQGAEAFF. CDR3 bases: TGCAGCGTTACCTCTGGACAGGGGGCTGAAGCTTTCTTT.

The V and J genes are TRBV18 and TRBJ1-2; TRBD1 aligns across 12 bases. Germline CDR1 KGHSH, CDR2 LQKENI. The CDR3 has 16 amino acids. Trimming removed 2 bases from V and 5 bases from J; junction bases left unmatched: 6. Written as DNA, the CDR3 is TGTGCCAGCTCACCAGGGACAGGGGGCGATTCGTATGGCTACACCTTC. The encoded protein is CASSPGTGGDSYGYTF.

On this clone: The sample has other DNA sequences that encode this CDR3 too. The chain couples TRBV19 to TRBJ2-2, with 16 bases that match TRBD2. The J segment lost 6 bases and the V segment lost 5 bases, leaving 6 bases of the junction unmatched. Germline CDR1 LNHDA, CDR2 SQIVND (reference sequence). CDR3 length equals 17 residues. The DNA of the CDR3 is TGTGCCAGTAGTTCACAGGGACTAGCGGGAGGGCCCGGGGAGCTGTTTTTT. Translation: CASSSQGLAGGPGELFF.

This clone was counted once. The rearrangement links TRBV9 to TRBJ2-5; 8 bases are a match to TRBD2. Germline CDR1 is SGDLS and CDR2 is YYNGEE. The CDR3 length is 14 residues. V trimming: 0 bases; J trimming: 5 bases; junction bases outside the gene matches: 3. CDR3 loop: CASSVAGTSETQYF. CDR3 in DNA: TGTGCCAGCAGCGTAGCTGGGACTAGTGAGACCCAGTACTTC. Full variable domain (outside the CDR3, taken from reference TRBV9 and TRBJ2-5): DSGVTQTPKHLITATGQRVTLRCSPRSGDLSVYWYQQSLDQGLQFLIQYYNGEERAKGNILERFSAQQFPDLHSELNLSSLELGDSALYFCASSVAGTSETQYFGPGTRLLVL.

This clone came up many times. The chain combines TRBV7-6 with TRBJ2-7; tentatively, D is TRBD1 (5 bases). This CDR3 has 12 residues. V was clipped by 2 bases and J by 6 bases, with 8 bases between them. CDR1 and CDR2 from the germline V gene are SGHVS and FNYEAQ. The CDR3 here is CASSLQGSEQYF. The CDR3 DNA reads as TGTGCCAGCAGCTTACAGGGAAGCGAGCAGTACTTC.